Described below is a single T cell receptor beta chain sequence and its context. The antigen is unknown. These data are taken from a study of OX40 agonist ivuxolimab in advanced cancers. Across the study: Given to patients was ivuxolimab, an agonistic anti-OX40 (CD134) antibody. Among those treated, three patients had partial responses, one with hepatocellular carcinoma and two with cutaneous melanoma.

The CDR3 consists of 13 residues. Germline values: CDR1 SGHTA, CDR2 FQGNSA. V was trimmed by 2 bases and J by 6 bases, leaving 10 bases between them. Collection of blood occurred at baseline, at cycle 4 day 1, and at cycle 7 day 1. Here immunoSEQ multiplex PCR was the method, and the copy in TCRdb shows in-frame clones only, minus some. The table records 10,000 to 15,000 clones, about 80% of them present only once. Findings of the study overall: Certain nonresponders additionally had low normalized T-cell clonal expansion.

The sequence came from an adult with an advanced solid tumor such as melanoma, head and neck, liver or kidney cancer. The sequenced sample was CD4+ or CD8+ T cells sorted from blood, obtained in a trial of the OX40 agonist ivuxolimab. The chain combines TRBV7-2 with TRBJ1-2; no firm D call. This chain's CDR3 is CASSLYSADGYTF. In DNA form, the CDR3 reads TGTGCCAGCAGCTTATATTCCGCGGATGGCTACACCTTC. The full variable domain, with the rest looked up from reference TRBV7-2 and TRBJ1-2, is GAGVSQSPSNKVTEKGKDVELRCDPISGHTALYWYRQSLGQGLEFLIYFQGNSAPDKSGLPSDRFSAERTGGSVSTLTIQRTQQEDSAVYLCASSLYSADGYTFGSGTRLTVV.